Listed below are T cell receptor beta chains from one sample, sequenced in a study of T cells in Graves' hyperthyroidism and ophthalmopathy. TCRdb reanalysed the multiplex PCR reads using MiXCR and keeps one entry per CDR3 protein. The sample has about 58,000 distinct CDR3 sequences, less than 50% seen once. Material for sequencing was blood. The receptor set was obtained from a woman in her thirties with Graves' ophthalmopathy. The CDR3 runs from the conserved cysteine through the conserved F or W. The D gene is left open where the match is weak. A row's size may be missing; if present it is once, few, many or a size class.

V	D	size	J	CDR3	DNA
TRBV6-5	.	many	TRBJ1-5	CASSYSGMGNQPQHF	TGTGCCAGCAGTTACTCAGGGATGGGCAATCAGCCCCAGCATTTT
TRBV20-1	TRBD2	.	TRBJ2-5	CSAQTSGRVETQYF	TGCAGTGCTCAGACTAGCGGGAGAGTGGAGACCCAGTACTTC
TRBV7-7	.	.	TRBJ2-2	CASSSGAGGLFF	TGTGCTAGCAGCTCCGGGGCCGGGGGGCTGTTTTTT
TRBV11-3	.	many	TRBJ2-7	CASSLISSGEQYF	TGTGCCAGCAGCTTAATCTCGTCGGGGGAGCAGTACTTC
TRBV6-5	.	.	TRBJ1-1	CASRALGISGNTEAFF	TGTGCCAGCAGGGCCCTTGGGATCTCTGGAAACACTGAAGCTTTCTTT
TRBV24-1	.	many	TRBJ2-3	CATSEKGTPDTQYF	TGTGCCACCAGTGAGAAGGGGACCCCAGATACGCAGTATTTT
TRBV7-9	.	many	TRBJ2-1	CASSVAPGLERDEQFF	TGTGCCAGCAGCGTAGCGCCGGGACTTGAAAGAGATGAGCAGTTCTTC
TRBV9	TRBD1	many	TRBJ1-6	CASSVEWDSQSPLHF	TGTGCCAGCAGCGTAGAATGGGACAGTCAATCACCCCTCCACTTT
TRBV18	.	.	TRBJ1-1	CASSPPGTTEAFF	TGTGCCAGCTCACCCCCCGGGACCACTGAAGCTTTCTTT
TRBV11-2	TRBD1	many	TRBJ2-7	CASSLGLRRDSTYEQYF	TGTGCCAGCAGCTTAGGTCTCAGAAGGGACAGCACCTACGAGCAGTACTTC
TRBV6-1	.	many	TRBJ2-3	CALGGGASDTQYF	TGTGCCCTGGGCGGAGGGGCTTCAGATACGCAGTATTTT
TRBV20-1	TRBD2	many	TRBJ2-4	CSAIAGGPDDIQYF	TGCAGTGCTATAGCGGGAGGGCCGGATGACATTCAGTACTTC
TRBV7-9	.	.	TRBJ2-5	CASSLDLGGTQYF	TGTGCCAGCAGCTTAGATCTGGGGGGGACCCAGTACTTC
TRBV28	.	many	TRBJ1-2	CASFGWGYTF	TGTGCCAGCTTTGGGTGGGGCTACACCTTC
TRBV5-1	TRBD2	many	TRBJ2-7	CASSSTSGRPREQYF	TGCGCCAGCAGCTCGACTAGCGGGAGGCCTCGCGAGCAGTACTTC
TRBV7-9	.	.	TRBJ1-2	CASSFLGDGGYTF	TGTGCCAGCAGCTTCCTCGGGGATGGTGGCTACACCTTC
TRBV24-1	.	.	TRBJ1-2	CATSARSLHGGGYTF	TGTGCCACCAGTGCGAGGTCCCTGCACGGGGGCGGCTACACCTTC
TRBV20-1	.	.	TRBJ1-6	CSARALGAGVSYNSPLHF	TGCAGTGCTAGAGCCTTGGGAGCGGGAGTCTCCTATAATTCACCCCTCCACTTT
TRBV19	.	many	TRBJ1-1	CASSIRGARTEAFF	TGTGCCAGTAGTATTCGGGGGGCGAGGACTGAAGCTTTCTTT
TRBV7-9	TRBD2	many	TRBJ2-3	CASSLAIRSGSATDTQYF	TGTGCCAGCAGCTTAGCGATTAGAAGCGGGAGTGCCACAGATACGCAGTATTTT
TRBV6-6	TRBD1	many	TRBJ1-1	CASSGQVKTEAFF	TGTGCCAGCAGCGGACAGGTCAAAACTGAAGCTTTCTTT
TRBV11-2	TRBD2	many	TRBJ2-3	CASSSPGLAVRDTQYF	TGTGCCAGCAGCTCACCGGGACTAGCGGTCCGGGATACGCAGTATTTT
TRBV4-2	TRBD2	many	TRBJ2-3	CASSRQLAGGSGDTQYF	TGTGCCAGCAGCCGCCAACTAGCGGGAGGCTCCGGAGATACGCAGTATTTT
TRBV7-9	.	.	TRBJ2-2	CASSSGGTPTGVLFF	TGTGCCAGCAGCTCTGGGGGGACACCCACCGGGGTGCTGTTTTTT
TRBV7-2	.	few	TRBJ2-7	CASRRGYF	TGTGCCAGCAGGAGGGGGTACTTC
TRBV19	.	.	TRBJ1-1	CASSSRGAREAFF	TGTGCCAGTAGCTCACGGGGGGCGAGGGAAGCTTTCTTT
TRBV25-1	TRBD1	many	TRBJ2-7	CASSRTGDFYEQYF	TGTGCCAGCAGTAGGACAGGGGATTTCTACGAGCAGTACTTC
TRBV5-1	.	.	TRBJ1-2	CASSSNLYGYTF	TGCGCCAGCAGCTCAAATTTGTACGGCTACACCTTC
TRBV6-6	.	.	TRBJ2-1	CASSYSDTTNEQFF	TGTGCCAGCAGTTACTCGGACACAACTAATGAGCAGTTCTTC
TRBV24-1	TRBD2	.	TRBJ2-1	CATSLPSGSENEQFF	TGTGCCACCAGTCTGCCTAGCGGGTCAGAAAATGAGCAGTTCTTC
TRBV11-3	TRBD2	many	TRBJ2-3	CASSISGSGTDTQYF	TGTGCCAGCAGCATTAGCGGGAGCGGCACAGATACGCAGTATTTT
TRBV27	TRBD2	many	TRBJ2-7	CASSSTSGRTYEQYF	TGTGCCAGCAGTTCTACTAGCGGGAGGACGTACGAGCAGTACTTC
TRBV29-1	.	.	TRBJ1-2	CSVEEGTPPNYGYTF	TGCAGCGTTGAAGAAGGAACCCCCCCCAACTATGGCTACACCTTC
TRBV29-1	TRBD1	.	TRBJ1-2	CSVGTGTGGFGYTF	TGCAGCGTCGGCACCGGGACAGGGGGCTTTGGCTACACCTTC
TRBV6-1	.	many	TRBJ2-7	CASSEFTGRSYEQYF	TGTGCCAGCAGTGAATTTACCGGACGGAGCTACGAGCAGTACTTC
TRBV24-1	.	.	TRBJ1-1	CATSLYGYMNTGAFF	TGTGCCACCAGTTTATACGGTTACATGAACACTGGAGCTTTCTTT
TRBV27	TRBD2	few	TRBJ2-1	CASKPAGSGEQFF	TGTGCCAGCAAGCCAGCGGGATCGGGTGAGCAGTTCTTC
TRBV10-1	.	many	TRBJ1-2	CASSESGGPYGYTF	TGCGCCAGCAGTGAGTCTGGGGGCCCCTATGGCTACACCTTC
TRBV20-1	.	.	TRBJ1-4	CSARDVSKTNENLFF	TGCAGTGCTAGAGATGTCTCCAAAACTAATGAAAACCTGTTTTTT
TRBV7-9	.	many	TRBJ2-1	CASTSPGRDQQFF	TGTGCCAGCACCTCCCCCGGCCGGGACCAGCAGTTCTTC
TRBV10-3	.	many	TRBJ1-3	CAIGGLSSGNTIYF	TGTGCCATCGGGGGACTGAGCTCTGGAAACACCATATATTTT
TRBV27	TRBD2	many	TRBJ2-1	CATGLDYNEQFF	TGTGCCACTGGACTAGACTACAATGAGCAGTTCTTC
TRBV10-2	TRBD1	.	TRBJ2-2	CASSDWTGFTGELFF	TGCGCCAGCAGTGATTGGACAGGGTTCACCGGGGAGCTGTTTTTT
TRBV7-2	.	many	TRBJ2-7	CASSLNGGNPSYEQYF	TGTGCCAGCAGCCTAAATGGGGGAAACCCCTCCTACGAGCAGTACTTC
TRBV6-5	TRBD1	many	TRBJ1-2	CASTRTGRGYTF	TGTGCCAGCACCAGGACAGGGAGGGGCTACACCTTC